This T cell receptor (beta chain) stems from a study of T cells in localized non-small cell lung cancer. Study-wide findings and caveats: Researchers found a median approximately 53 of the top 100 tumor clones in adjacent lung. Uninvolved adjacent lung had higher T cell clonality than tumor and all other tissues. Sequencing involved a lone tumor region, leaving heterogeneity possible. In the blood, greater T cell density corresponded to longer overall survival.

This table comes from immunoSEQ multiplex PCR, and its TCRdb copy is limited to in-frame clones, with some not included. The sample includes 25,000 to 30,000 clones, around nine tenths of them seen just once. CDR3 length equals 15 residues. The ends were cut back, 4 bases at V and 0 bases at J, with 13 bases in the middle. Germline-derived CDR1 and CDR2 are SGHTS and YDEGEE. About this clone: The antigen is undetermined.

Here the sequenced sample was peripheral blood, taken before any cancer treatment. The TCR comes from a woman aged 18 to 50 with stage I lung adenocarcinoma. This rearrangement joins TRBV5-8 to TRBJ1-1; D might be TRBD1 (5 bases). CDR3 nucleotide sequence: TGTGCCAGCAGCCCAGGGTTAGTGATGAACACTGAAGCTTTCTTT. It encodes CASSPGLVMNTEAFF.